The next 5 T cell receptor beta chains were all read from a single sample in a study of blood T cell repertoires in COVID-19. Profiling relied on immunoSEQ multiplex PCR, and the TCRdb table lists in-frame clones only, not all of them. In the table there are over 150,000 clones, roughly 78% of which are singletons. The sequencing input was peripheral blood. The receptors stem from an older man with acute or convalescent COVID-19.

This rearrangement joins TRBV5-4 to TRBJ2-7; D possibly corresponds to TRBD2 (6 bases). V shed 0 bases and J shed 2 bases, with 15 bases lying between them. Germline V gene lookup returns CDR1 SGHNT and CDR2 YYREEE (reference sequence). CDR3 size: 16 residues. Here the CDR3 DNA reads TGTGCCAGCAGCTTGGTCGGGGCGGGGCCAGCCTACGAGCAGTACTTC. Protein: CASSLVGAGPAYEQYF.

The V and J genes are TRBV6-2 or TRBV6-3 and TRBJ2-5, with TRBD2 matching 13 bases. Germline values: CDR1 MNHEY, CDR2 SVGEGT. After removal of 6 bases from V and 5 bases from J, the junction contained 9 bases not matched to a gene. The CDR3 contains 16 residues. In DNA form, the CDR3 reads TGTGCCAGCAGCGATCCGGGACTAGCGGGGTTGGAGACCCAGTACTTC. Its protein is CASSDPGLAGLETQYF.

The chain uses TRBV6-5 and TRBJ1-2, with 8 bases aligning to TRBD1. Germline CDR1 MNHEY, CDR2 SVGAGI. Trimming removed 7 bases from V and 11 bases from J; junction bases left unmatched: 6. The CDR3 has 11 residues. The CDR3 protein is CASKQGAGYTF. The CDR3 DNA reads as TGTGCCAGCAAGCAGGGGGCTGGGTACACCTTC.

The genes are TRBV5-6 and TRBJ1-2; D is possibly TRBD1 (6 bases). Trimming cost V 0 bases and J 4 bases, with 10 bases left between them. CDR3 length: 14 amino acids. Germline V gene sequence: CDR1 SGHDT, CDR2 YYEEEE. The CDR3 sequence: CASSLDRAVYGYTF. The CDR3 DNA sequence: TGTGCCAGCAGCTTGGACAGGGCGGTCTATGGCTACACCTTC.

The chain has TRBV19 and TRBJ1-3; TRBD1 agrees at 7 bases. The CDR3 is 14 residues long. The germline CDR1 and CDR2 sequences are LNHDA and SQIVND (reference sequence). J was trimmed by 4 bases and V by 6 bases; bases with no gene match: 6. Here the CDR3 DNA reads TGTGCCAGTAGGAAGGAGGGGGCAGGAAACACCATATATTTT. This gives the protein CASRKEGAGNTIYF.